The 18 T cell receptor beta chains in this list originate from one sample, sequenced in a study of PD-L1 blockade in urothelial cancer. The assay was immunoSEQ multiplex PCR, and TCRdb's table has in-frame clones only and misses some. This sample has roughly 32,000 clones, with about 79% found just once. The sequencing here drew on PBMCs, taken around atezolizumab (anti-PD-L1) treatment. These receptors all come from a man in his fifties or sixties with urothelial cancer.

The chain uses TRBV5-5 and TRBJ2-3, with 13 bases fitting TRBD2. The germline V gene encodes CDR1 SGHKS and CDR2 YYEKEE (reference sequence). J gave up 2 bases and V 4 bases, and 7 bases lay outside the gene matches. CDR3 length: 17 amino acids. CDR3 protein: CASSPPGLAGTTDTQYF. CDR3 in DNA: TGTGCCAGCAGCCCGCCGGGACTAGCGGGAACCACAGATACGCAGTATTTT.

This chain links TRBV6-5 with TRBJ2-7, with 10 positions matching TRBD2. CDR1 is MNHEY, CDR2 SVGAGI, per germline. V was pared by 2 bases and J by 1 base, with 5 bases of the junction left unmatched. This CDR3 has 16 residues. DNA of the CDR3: TGTGCCAGCAGTTACCGACTAGCGGGTTCTTCCTACGAGCAGTACTTC. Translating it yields CASSYRLAGSSYEQYF.

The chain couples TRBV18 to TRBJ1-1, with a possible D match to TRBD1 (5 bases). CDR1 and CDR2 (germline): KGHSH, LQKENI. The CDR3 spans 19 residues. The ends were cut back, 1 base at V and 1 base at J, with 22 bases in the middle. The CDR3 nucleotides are TGTGCCAGCTCACCACAGGCCACAAGGTACAGGAGCCAGAACACTGAAGCTTTCTTT. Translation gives CASSPQATRYRSQNTEAFF.

The CDR3 here is CASSQGPTTGGNTEAFF. Written as DNA, the CDR3 is TGCGCCAGCAGCCAAGGGCCCACGACAGGGGGGAACACTGAAGCTTTCTTT. The chain combines TRBV4-1 with TRBJ1-1; 9 bases are shared with TRBD1. Per germline, CDR1 MGHRA and CDR2 YSYEKL. The CDR3 runs to 17 residues. Trimming at V came to 1 base and at J to 1 base, leaving 7 bases not matched to a gene.

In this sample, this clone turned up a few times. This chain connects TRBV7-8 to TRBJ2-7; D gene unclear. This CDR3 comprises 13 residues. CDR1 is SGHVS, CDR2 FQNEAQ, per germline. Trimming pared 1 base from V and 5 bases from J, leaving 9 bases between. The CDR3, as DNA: TGTGCCAGCAGCTTAGGTCAGTTCGACGAGCAGTACTTC. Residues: CASSLGQFDEQYF.

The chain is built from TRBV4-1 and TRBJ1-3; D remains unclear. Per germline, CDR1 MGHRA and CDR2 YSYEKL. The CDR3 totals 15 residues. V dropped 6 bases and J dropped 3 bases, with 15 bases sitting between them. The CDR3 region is CASRLSGGIGNTIYF. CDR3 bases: TGCGCCAGCAGACTAAGCGGCGGGATTGGAAACACCATATATTTT.

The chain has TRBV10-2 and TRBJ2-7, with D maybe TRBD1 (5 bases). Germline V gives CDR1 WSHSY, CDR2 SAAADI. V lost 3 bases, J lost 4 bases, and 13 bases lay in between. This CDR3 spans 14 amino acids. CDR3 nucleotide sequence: TGCGCCAGCAGTGAATCAGGGATTGTGTACGAGCAGTACTTC. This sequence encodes CASSESGIVYEQYF.

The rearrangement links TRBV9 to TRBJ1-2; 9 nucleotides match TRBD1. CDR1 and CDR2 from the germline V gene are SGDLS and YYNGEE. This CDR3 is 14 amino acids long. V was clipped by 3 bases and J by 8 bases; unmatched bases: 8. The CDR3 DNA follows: TGTGCCAGCAGCGAGGGACAGGGCACAAGGGGCTACACCTTC. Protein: CASSEGQGTRGYTF.

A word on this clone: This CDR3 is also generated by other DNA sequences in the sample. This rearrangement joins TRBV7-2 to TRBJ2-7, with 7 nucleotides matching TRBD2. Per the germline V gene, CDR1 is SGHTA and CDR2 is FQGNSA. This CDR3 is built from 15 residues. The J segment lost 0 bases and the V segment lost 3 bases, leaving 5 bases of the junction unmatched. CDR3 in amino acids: CASSLAGGSSYEQYF. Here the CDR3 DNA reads TGTGCCAGCAGCTTGGCCGGCGGGAGCTCCTACGAGCAGTACTTC.

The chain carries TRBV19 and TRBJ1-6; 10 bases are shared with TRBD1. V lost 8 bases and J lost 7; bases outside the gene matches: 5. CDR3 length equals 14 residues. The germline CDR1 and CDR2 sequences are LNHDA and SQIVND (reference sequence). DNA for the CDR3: TGTGCCAGTGGCAGGACAGGGGGGAATTCACCCCTCCACTTT. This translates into CASGRTGGNSPLHF.

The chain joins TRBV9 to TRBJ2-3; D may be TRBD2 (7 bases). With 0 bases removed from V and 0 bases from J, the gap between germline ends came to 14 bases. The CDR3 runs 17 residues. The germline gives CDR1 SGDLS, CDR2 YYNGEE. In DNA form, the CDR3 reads TGTGCCAGCAGCGTAGGAGTCGGGGGGCCAAGCACAGATACGCAGTATTTT. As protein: CASSVGVGGPSTDTQYF.

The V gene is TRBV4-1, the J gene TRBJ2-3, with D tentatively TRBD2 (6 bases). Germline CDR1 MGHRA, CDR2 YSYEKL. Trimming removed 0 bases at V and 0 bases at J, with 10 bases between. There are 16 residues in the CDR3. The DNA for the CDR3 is TGCGCCAGCAGCCAAGATGCAGGGAGGAGCACAGATACGCAGTATTTT. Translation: CASSQDAGRSTDTQYF.

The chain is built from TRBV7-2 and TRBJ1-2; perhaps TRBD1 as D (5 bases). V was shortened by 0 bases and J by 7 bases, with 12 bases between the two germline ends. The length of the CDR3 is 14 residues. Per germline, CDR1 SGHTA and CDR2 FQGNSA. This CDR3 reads CASSLAPQGRGYTF. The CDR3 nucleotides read TGTGCCAGCAGCTTAGCTCCCCAGGGCCGTGGCTACACCTTC.

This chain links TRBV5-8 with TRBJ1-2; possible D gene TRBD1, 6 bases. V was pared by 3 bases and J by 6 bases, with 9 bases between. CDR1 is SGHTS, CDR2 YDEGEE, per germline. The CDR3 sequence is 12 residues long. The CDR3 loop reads CASSWDKNGYTF. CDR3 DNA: TGTGCCAGCAGCTGGGACAAAAATGGCTACACCTTC.

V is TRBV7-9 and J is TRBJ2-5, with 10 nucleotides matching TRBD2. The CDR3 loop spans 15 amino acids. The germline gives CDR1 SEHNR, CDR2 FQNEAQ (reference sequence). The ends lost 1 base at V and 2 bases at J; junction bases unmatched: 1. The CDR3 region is CASSLDSGGQETQYF. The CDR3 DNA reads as TGTGCCAGCAGCTTAGATAGCGGGGGGCAAGAGACCCAGTACTTC.

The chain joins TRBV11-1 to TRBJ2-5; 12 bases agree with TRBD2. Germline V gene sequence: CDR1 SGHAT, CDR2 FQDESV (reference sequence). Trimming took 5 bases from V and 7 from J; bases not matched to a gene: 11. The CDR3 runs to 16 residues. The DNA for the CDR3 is TGTGCCAGCAGCCCGTCGACTAGCGGGGGCGGTTGGACCCAGTACTTC. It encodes CASSPSTSGGGWTQYF.

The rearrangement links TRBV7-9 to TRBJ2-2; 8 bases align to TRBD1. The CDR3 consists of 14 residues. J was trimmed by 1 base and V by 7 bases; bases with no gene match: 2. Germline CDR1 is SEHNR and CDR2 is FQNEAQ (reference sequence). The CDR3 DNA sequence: TGTGCCAGCACAGGACAGGGGAACACCGGGGAGCTGTTTTTT. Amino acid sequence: CASTGQGNTGELFF.

CDR3 amino acids: CASIRRGNTGELFF. The CDR3 DNA follows: TGTGCCAGCATTCGAAGGGGGAACACCGGGGAGCTGTTTTTT. The V gene is TRBV6-5, the J gene TRBJ2-2; maybe TRBD1 (5 bases). This CDR3 has 14 amino acids. From germline, CDR1 is MNHEY and CDR2 SVGAGI. Deletions cut 7 bases from V and 1 base from J, with 10 bases between.